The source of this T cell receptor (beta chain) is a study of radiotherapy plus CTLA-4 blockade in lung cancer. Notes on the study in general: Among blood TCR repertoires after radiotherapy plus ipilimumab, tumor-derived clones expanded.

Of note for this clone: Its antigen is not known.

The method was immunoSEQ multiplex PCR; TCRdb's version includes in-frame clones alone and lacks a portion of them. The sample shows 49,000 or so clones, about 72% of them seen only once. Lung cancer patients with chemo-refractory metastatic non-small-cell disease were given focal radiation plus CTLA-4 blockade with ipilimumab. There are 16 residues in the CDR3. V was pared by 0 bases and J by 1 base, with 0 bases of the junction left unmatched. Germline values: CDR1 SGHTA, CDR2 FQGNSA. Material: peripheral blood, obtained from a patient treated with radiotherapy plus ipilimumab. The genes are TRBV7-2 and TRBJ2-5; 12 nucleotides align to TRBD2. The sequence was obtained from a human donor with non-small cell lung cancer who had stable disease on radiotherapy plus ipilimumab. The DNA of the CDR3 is TGTGCCAGCAGCTTAGCGACTAGCGGGGGCCAAGAGACCCAGTACTTC. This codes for CASSLATSGGQETQYF. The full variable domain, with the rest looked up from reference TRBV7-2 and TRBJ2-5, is GAGVSQSPSNKVTEKGKDVELRCDPISGHTALYWYRQSLGQGLEFLIYFQGNSAPDKSGLPSDRFSAERTGGSVSTLTIQRTQQEDSAVYLCASSLATSGGQETQYFGPGTRLLVL.